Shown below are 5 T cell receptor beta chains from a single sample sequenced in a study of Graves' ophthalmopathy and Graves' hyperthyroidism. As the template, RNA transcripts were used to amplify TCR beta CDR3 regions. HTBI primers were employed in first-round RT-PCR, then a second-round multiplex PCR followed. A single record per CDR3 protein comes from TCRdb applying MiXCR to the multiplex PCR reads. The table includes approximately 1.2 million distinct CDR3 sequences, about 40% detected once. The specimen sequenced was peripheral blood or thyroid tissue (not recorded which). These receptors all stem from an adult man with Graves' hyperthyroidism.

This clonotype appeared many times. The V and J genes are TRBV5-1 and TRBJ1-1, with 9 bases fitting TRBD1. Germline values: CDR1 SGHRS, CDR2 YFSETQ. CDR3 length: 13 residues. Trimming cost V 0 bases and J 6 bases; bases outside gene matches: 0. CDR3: CASSLGDRAEAFF. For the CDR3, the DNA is TGCGCCAGCAGCTTGGGGGACAGGGCTGAAGCTTTCTTT.

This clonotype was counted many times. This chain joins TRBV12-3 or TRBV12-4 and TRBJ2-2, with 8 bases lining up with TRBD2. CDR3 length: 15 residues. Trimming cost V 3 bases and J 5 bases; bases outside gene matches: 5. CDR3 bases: TGTGCCAGCAGTTTGACTAGCGTACCTACCGGGGAGCTGTTTTTT. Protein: CASSLTSVPTGELFF.

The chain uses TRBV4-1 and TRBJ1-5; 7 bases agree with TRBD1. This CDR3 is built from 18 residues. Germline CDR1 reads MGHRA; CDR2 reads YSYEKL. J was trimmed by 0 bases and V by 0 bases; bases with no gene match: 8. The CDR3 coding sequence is TGCGCCAGCAGCCAAGAGTACAGGGGAACTTATAGCAATCAGCCCCAGCATTTT. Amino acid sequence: CASSQEYRGTYSNQPQHF.

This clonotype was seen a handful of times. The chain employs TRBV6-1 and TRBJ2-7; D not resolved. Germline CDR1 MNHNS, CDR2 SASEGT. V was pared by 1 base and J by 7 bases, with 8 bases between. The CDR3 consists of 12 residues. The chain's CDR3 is CASSEGTWEQYF. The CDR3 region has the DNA TGTGCCAGCAGTGAAGGGACCTGGGAGCAGTACTTC.

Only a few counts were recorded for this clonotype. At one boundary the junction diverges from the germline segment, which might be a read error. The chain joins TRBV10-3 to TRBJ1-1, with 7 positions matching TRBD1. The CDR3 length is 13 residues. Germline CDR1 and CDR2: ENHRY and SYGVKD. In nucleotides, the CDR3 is TGTGCCAGTGCGACAGGGAGGGACACTGGAGCTTTCTTT. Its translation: CASATGRDTGAFF.